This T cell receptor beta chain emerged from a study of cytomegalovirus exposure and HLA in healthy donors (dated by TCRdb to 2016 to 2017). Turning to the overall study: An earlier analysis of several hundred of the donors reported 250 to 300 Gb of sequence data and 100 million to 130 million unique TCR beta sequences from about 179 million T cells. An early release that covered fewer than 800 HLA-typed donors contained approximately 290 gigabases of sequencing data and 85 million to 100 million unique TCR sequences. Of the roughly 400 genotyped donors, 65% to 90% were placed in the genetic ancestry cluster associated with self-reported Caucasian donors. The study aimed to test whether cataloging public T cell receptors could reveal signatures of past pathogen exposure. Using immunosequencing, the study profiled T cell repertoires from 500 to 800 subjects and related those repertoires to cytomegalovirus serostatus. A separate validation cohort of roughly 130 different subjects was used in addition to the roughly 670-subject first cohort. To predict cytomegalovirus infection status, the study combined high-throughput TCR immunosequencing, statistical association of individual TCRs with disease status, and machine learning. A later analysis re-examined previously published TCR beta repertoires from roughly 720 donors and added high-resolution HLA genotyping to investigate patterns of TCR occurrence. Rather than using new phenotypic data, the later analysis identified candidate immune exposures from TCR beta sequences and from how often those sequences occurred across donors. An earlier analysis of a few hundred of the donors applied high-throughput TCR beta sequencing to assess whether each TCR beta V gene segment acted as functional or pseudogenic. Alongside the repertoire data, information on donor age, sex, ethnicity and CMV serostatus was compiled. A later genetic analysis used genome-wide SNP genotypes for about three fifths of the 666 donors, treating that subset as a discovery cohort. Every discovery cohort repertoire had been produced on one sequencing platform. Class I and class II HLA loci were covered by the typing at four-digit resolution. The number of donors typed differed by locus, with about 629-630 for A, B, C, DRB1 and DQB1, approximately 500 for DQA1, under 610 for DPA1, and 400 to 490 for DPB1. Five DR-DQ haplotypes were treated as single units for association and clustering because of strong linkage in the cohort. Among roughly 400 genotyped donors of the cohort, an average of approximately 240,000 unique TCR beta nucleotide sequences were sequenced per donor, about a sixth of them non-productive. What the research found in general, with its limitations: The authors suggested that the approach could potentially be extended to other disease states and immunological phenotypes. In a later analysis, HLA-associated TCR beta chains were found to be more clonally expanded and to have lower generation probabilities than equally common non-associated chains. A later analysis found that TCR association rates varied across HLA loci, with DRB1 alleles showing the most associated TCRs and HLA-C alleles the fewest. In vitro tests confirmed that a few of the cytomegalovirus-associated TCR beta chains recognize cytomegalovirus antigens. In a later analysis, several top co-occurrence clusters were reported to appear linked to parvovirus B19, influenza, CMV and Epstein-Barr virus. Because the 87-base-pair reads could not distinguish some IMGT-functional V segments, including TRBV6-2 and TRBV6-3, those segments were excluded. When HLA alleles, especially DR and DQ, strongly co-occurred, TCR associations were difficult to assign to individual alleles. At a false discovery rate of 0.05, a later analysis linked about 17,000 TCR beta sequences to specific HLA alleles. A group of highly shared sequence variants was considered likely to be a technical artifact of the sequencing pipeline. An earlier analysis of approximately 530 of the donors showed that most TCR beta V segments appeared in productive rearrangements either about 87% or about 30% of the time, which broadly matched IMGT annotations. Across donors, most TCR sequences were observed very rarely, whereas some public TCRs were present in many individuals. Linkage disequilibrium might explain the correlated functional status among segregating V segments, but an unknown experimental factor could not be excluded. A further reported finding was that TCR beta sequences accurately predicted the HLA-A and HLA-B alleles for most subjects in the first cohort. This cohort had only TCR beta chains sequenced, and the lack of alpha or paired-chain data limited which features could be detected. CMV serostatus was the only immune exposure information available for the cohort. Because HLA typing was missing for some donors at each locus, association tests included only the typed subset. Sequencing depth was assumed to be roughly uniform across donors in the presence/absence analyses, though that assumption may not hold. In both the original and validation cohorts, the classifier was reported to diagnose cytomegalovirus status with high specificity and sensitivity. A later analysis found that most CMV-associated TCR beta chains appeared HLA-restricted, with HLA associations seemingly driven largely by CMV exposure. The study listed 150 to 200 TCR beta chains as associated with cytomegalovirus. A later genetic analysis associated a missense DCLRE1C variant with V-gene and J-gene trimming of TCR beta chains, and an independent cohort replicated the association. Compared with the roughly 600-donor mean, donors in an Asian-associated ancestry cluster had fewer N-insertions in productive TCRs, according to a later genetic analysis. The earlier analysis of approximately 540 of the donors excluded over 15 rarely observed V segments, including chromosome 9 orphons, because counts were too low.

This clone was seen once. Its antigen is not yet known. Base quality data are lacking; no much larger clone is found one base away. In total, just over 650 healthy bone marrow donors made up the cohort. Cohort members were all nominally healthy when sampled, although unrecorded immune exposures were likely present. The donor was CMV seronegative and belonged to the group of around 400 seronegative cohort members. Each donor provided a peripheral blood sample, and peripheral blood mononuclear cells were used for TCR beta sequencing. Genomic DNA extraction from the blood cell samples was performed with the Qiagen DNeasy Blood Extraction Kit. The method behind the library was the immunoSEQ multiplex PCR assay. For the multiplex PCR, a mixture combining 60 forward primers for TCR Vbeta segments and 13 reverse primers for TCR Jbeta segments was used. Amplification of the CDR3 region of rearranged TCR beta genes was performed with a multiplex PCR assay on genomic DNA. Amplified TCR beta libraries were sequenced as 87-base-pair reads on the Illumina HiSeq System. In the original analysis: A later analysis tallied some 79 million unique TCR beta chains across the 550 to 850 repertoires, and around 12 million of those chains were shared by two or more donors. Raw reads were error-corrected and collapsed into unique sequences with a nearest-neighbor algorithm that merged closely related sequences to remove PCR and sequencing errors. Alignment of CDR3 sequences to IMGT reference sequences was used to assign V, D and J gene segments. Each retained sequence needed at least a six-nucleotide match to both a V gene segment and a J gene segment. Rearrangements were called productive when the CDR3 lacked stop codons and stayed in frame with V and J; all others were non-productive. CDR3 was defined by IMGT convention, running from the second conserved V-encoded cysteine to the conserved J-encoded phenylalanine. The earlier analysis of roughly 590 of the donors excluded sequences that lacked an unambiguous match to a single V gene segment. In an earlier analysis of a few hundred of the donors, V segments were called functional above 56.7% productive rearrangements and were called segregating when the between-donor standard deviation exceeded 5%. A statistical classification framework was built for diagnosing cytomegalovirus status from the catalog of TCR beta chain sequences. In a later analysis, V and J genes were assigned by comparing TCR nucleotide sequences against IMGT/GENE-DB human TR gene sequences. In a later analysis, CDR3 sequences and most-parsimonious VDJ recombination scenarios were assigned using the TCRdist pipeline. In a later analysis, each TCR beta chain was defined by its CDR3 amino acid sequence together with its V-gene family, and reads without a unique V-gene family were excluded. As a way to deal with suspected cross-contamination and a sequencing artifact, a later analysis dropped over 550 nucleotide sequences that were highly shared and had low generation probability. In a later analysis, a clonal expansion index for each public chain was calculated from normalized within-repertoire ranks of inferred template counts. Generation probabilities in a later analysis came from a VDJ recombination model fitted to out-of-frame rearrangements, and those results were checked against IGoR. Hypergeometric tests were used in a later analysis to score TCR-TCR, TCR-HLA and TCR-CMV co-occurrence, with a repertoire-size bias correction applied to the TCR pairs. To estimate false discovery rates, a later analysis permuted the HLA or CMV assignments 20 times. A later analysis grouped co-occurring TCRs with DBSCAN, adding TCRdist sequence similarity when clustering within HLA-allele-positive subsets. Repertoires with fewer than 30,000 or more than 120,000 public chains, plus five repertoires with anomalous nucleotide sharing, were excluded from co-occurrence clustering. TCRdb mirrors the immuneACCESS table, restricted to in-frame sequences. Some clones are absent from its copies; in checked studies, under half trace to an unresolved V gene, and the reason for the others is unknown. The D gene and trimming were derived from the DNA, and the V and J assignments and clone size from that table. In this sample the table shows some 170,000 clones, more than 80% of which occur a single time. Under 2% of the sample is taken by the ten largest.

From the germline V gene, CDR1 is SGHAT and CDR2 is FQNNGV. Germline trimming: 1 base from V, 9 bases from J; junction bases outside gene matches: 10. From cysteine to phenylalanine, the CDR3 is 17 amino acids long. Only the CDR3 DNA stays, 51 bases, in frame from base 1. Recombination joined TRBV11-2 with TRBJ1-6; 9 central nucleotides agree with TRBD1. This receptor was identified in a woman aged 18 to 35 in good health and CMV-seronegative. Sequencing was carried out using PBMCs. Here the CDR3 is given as CASSLVVAGTGISPLHF. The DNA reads TGTGCCAGCAGCTTAGTCGTGGCCGGGACAGGGATTTCACCCCTCCACTTT.